This is a list of T cell receptor beta chains from one sample in a study of cytomegalovirus exposure and HLA in healthy donors. Produced via immunoSEQ multiplex PCR; TCRdb's table is partial and in-frame only. The repertoire holds roughly 97,000 clones, with 60% to 80% as singletons. The source material was PBMCs. The receptors here all came from a man aged 55-75 years in good health and CMV-seropositive. The CDR3 runs from the conserved cysteine through the conserved F or W. Fields, in order: CDR3 length, D gene, J gene, V gene, clone size, CDR3 protein, CDR3 DNA. A D gene is named only where the DNA matches it firmly. Size is stated for part of the rows, as once, few or many counts, or as a class when the clone is expanded.

14,TRBD1,TRBJ2-7,TRBV28,few,CASSLGDSRHEQYF,TGTGCCAGCAGTCTCGGGGACAGTCGCCACGAGCAGTACTTC
13,.,TRBJ2-5,TRBV7-2,.,CASSLPGWETQYF,TGTGCCAGCAGCTTACCCGGGTGGGAGACCCAGTACTTC
12,TRBD2,TRBJ2-1,TRBV7-2,few,CASSATSAEQFF,TGTGCCAGCAGCGCAACTAGCGCTGAGCAGTTCTTC
14,.,TRBJ2-1,TRBV7-3,.,CASSFESSYNEQFF,TGTGCCAGCAGCTTTGAGAGCTCCTACAATGAGCAGTTCTTC
18,.,TRBJ1-1,TRBV19,.,CASSRPGWEAPYEAEAFF,TGTGCCAGTAGTAGACCGGGGTGGGAGGCCCCCTATGAAGCTGAAGCTTTCTTT
14,TRBD2,TRBJ2-7,TRBV4-3,.,CASSQDTGGYEQYF,TGCGCCAGCAGCCAAGATACGGGAGGCTACGAGCAGTACTTC
11,.,TRBJ2-7,TRBV10-1,.,CASSLSYEQYF,TGCGCCAGCTCCCTATCCTACGAGCAGTACTTC
16,.,TRBJ2-5,TRBV5-1,.,CASSLVRLAEQETQYF,TGCGCCAGCAGCTTGGTGCGGCTGGCAGAACAAGAGACCCAGTACTTC
17,TRBD1,TRBJ1-2,TRBV11-2,.,CASSEVSWDRGGSGYTF,TGTGCCAGCAGCGAGGTGTCCTGGGACAGGGGTGGGTCTGGCTACACCTTC
12,.,TRBJ2-1,TRBV9,.,CASSEQGHEQFF,TGTGCCAGCAGCGAACAGGGCCATGAGCAGTTCTTC
12,.,TRBJ2-2,TRBV5-1,.,CASSLLRGELFF,TGCGCCAGCAGCTTGTTGCGCGGGGAGCTGTTTTTT
14,TRBD1,TRBJ2-7,TRBV19,.,CASRGQGSSYEQYF,TGTGCCAGTAGGGGACAGGGGAGCTCCTACGAGCAGTACTTC
12,.,TRBJ2-5,TRBV5-4,.,CASSLYRETQYF,TGTGCCAGCAGCTTGTATCGAGAGACCCAGTACTTC
17,.,TRBJ1-6,TRBV4-2,.,CASSQDPTSSYNSPLHF,TGTGCCAGCAGCCAAGATCCCACATCCTCCTATAATTCACCCCTCCACTTT
13,.,TRBJ1-2,TRBV5-1,.,CASSPDSVYGYTF,TGCGCCAGCAGCCCGGACAGTGTCTATGGCTACACCTTC
13,TRBD1,TRBJ2-7,TRBV29-1,.,CSVGTGGVYEQYF,TGCAGCGTCGGGACAGGTGGGGTCTACGAGCAGTACTTC
15,.,TRBJ1-6,TRBV5-4,once,CASSHEGQNDSPLHF,TGTGCCAGCAGCCATGAAGGACAGAATGATTCACCCCTCCACTTT
14,.,TRBJ2-7,TRBV9,.,CASSPPGRGHEQYF,TGTGCCAGCAGCCCACCTGGTAGGGGCCACGAGCAGTACTTC
16,TRBD1,TRBJ1-2,TRBV5-6,few,CASSLYIGTGFYGYTF,TGTGCCAGCAGCTTATACATCGGGACAGGGTTCTATGGCTACACCTTC
16,.,TRBJ1-5,TRBV18,.,CASSQSTGTLNQPQHF,TGTGCCAGCTCACAGTCGACCGGGACACTTAATCAGCCCCAGCATTTT
15,TRBD1,TRBJ2-1,TRBV10-3,.,CAITERTGGYNEQFF,TGTGCCATCACCGAAAGGACAGGGGGCTACAATGAGCAGTTCTTC
11,.,TRBJ2-4,TRBV6-1,.,CASRHADIQYF,TGTGCCAGCAGACACGCGGACATTCAGTACTTC
15,.,TRBJ2-7,TRBV5-6,.,CASTVGGTGTTEQYF,TGTGCCAGCACCGTTGGGGGGACGGGCACCACCGAGCAGTACTTC
17,TRBD2,TRBJ2-2,TRBV28,.,CASSSLAGASEGGELFF,TGTGCCAGCAGTTCACTAGCGGGGGCTTCTGAGGGCGGGGAGCTGTTTTTT
15,TRBD1,TRBJ1-5,TRBV5-1,.,CASSLGDRGGQPQHF,TGCGCCAGCAGCTTGGGGGACAGGGGAGGTCAGCCCCAGCATTTT
16,TRBD1,TRBJ2-2,TRBV7-8,.,CASRQYRGRNTGELFF,TGTGCCAGCCGACAATACAGGGGCAGGAACACCGGGGAGCTGTTTTTT
15,TRBD1,TRBJ1-2,TRBV6-4,.,CASSARTGSNYGYTF,TGTGCCAGCAGTGCAAGGACAGGGTCTAACTATGGCTACACCTTC
16,.,TRBJ2-3,TRBV6-6,.,CASSYSIRVRTDTQYF,TGTGCCAGCAGTTACTCGATCCGGGTGCGCACAGATACGCAGTATTTT
13,.,TRBJ1-2,TRBV11-2,.,CASSSGERYGYTF,TGTGCCAGCAGCTCTGGGGAGCGCTATGGCTACACCTTC
14,TRBD1,TRBJ1-5,TRBV10-2,.,CASSRDRGDQPQHF,TGCGCCAGCAGTAGGGACAGGGGTGATCAGCCCCAGCATTTT
15,.,TRBJ2-1,TRBV2,once,CASSEFSQAYNEQFF,TGTGCCAGCAGTGAGTTCAGCCAGGCCTACAATGAGCAGTTCTTC
15,.,TRBJ1-1,TRBV2,.,CASSELGGSNTEAFF,TGTGCCAGCAGTGAGCTTGGAGGCTCGAACACTGAAGCTTTCTTT
15,TRBD1,TRBJ1-1,TRBV6-4,.,CASSDTGTENTEAFF,TGTGCCAGCAGTGACACCGGGACAGAGAACACTGAAGCTTTCTTT
12,.,TRBJ1-5,TRBV30,.,CAWDQGSQPQHF,TGTGCCTGGGATCAGGGGAGCCAGCCCCAGCATTTT
17,.,TRBJ2-6,TRBV19,.,CASSTQRRGTGANVLTF,TGTGCCAGTAGTACCCAGAGGCGGGGAACTGGGGCCAACGTCCTGACTTTC
15,TRBD1,TRBJ1-4,TRBV19,.,CASSVGTVTNEKLFF,TGTGCCAGTAGTGTGGGGACAGTAACTAATGAAAAACTGTTTTTT
16,.,TRBJ2-4,TRBV21-1,.,CASSERKGGAENIQYF,TGTGCCAGCAGCGAAAGAAAGGGGGGGGCGGAAAACATTCAGTACTTC
15,TRBD2,TRBJ2-3,TRBV19,.,CASSIKAGVTDTQYF,TGTGCCAGTAGTATAAAGGCGGGGGTCACAGATACGCAGTATTTT
14,TRBD1,TRBJ2-5,TRBV5-1,once,CASSPQGVLETQYF,TGCGCCAGCAGCCCCCAGGGGGTTCTAGAGACCCAGTACTTC
13,.,TRBJ1-5,TRBV7-9,.,CSSSLGGGQPQHF,TGTTCCAGCAGCTTAGGGGGAGGGCAGCCCCAGCATTTT
13,.,TRBJ2-7,TRBV7-6,.,CASSRGHFERQYF,TGTGCCAGCAGTCGTGGTCACTTCGAGAGGCAGTACTTC
14,TRBD1,TRBJ1-4,TRBV5-5,.,CASSSDREGEKLFF,TGTGCCAGCAGCTCGGACAGGGAGGGTGAAAAACTGTTTTTT
19,TRBD2,TRBJ2-7,TRBV4-2,.,CASSPLTVTSGGRAYEQYF,TGTGCCAGCAGCCCACTAACCGTGACTAGCGGGGGGAGAGCGTACGAGCAGTACTTC
17,TRBD2,TRBJ2-3,TRBV9,.,CASSVEAAGGRGDTQYF,TGTGCCAGCAGCGTAGAGGCAGCGGGGGGGCGAGGAGATACGCAGTATTTT
14,TRBD2,TRBJ2-5,TRBV7-8,.,CASSSQGLAETQYF,TGTGCCAGCAGCTCCCAAGGACTAGCGGAGACCCAGTACTTC
13,.,TRBJ2-7,TRBV2,.,CASSDFREKEQYF,TGTGCCAGCAGTGACTTTCGGGAGAAGGAGCAGTACTTC
15,.,TRBJ2-7,TRBV7-2,.,CASSASGTYSYEQYF,TGTGCCAGCAGCGCCTCCGGGACATACTCCTACGAGCAGTACTTC
15,TRBD1,TRBJ2-2,TRBV6-4,many,CASSGQGGDTGELFF,TGTGCCAGCAGCGGACAGGGAGGAGACACCGGGGAGCTGTTTTTT
15,TRBD2,TRBJ2-5,TRBV6-1,.,CASSPPGLAIETQYF,TGTGCCAGCAGTCCGCCGGGACTAGCCATCGAGACCCAGTACTTC
10,.,TRBJ2-5,TRBV29-1,.,CSPGGETQYF,TGCAGCCCTGGGGGGGAGACCCAGTACTTC
15,TRBD2,TRBJ2-1,TRBV5-8,once,CASSFSGASYNEQFF,TGTGCCAGCAGCTTTAGCGGGGCCTCCTACAATGAGCAGTTCTTC
20,TRBD2,TRBJ2-5,TRBV30,.,CAWSDPGKRETSGGPQTQYF,TGTGCCTGGAGTGACCCCGGGAAAAGGGAGACTAGCGGGGGGCCCCAGACCCAGTACTTC
16,.,TRBJ2-1,TRBV9,.,CASSHRAGSSYNEQFF,TGTGCCAGCAGCCACCGGGCGGGGTCCTCCTACAATGAGCAGTTCTTC
14,TRBD1,TRBJ1-1,TRBV7-2,.,CASTPDRGGTEAFF,TGTGCCAGCACCCCAGACAGGGGGGGGACTGAAGCTTTCTTT